This T cell receptor (beta chain) was identified in a study of blood T cell repertoires in COVID-19. Produced via immunoSEQ multiplex PCR; TCRdb's table is partial and in-frame only. The table includes roughly 170,000 clones, more than 80% detected once. This clone was seen just once. The CDR3 extends over 14 amino acids. The germline CDR1 and CDR2 sequences are MDHEN and SYDVKM. V gave up 5 bases and J gave up 3 bases, with 14 bases separating them. The chain links TRBV28 to TRBJ2-7; no clear D gene. Sequencing was done on a sample of PBMCs or T cells enriched from blood (not recorded which). The TCR comes from a man in his fifties or sixties who had recovered from COVID-19. The CDR3 DNA follows: TGTGCCAGCAGTCCCGTCGCCATCGGCTACGAGCAGTACTTC. This codes for CASSPVAIGYEQYF. Together with reference TRBV28 and TRBJ2-7, the CDR3 gives the full variable domain: DVKVTQSSRYLVKRTGEKVFLECVQDMDHENMFWYRQDPGLGLRLIYFSYDVKMKEKGDIPEGYSVSREKKERFSLILESASTNQTSMYLCASSPVAIGYEQYFGPGTRLTVT.